This T cell receptor (beta chain) was sequenced in a study of shared clonotypes between healthy human individuals. Profiled with immunoSEQ multiplex PCR; TCRdb holds only in-frame clones, not every one. The sample contains about 2.4 million clones, 93% of which appear only once. Germline V gives CDR1 KGHSH, CDR2 LQKENI. This CDR3 is built from 16 residues. The ends lost 3 bases at V and 1 base at J; junction bases unmatched: 5. J is TRBJ1-4 and V is TRBV18; 7 nucleotides align to TRBD1. The sequence derives from a man younger than 35 in good health. Some clones in this sample may be carry-over from other donors' samples. Specimen: naive CD4+ T cells from PBMCs. Documented subset: CD45RA+ positively selected. In nucleotides, the CDR3 is TGTGCCAGCTCACCGGGGACAGCTTTAACTAATGAAAAACTGTTTTTT. Translation gives CASSPGTALTNEKLFF.